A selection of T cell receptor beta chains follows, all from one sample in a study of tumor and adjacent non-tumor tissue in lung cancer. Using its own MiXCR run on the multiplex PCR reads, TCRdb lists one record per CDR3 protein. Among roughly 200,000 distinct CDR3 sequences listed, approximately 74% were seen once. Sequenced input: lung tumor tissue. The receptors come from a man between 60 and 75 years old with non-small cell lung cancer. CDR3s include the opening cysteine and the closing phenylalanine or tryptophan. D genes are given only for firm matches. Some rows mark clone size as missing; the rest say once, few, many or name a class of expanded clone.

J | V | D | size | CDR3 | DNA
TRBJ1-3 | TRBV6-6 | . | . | CASSSTGSSGNTIYF | TGTGCCAGCAGTAGTACAGGGTCCTCTGGAAACACCATATATTTT
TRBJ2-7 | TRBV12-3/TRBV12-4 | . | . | CASSLAQGRTYERYF | TGTGCTAGCAGTTTAGCTCAGGGGCGGACCTACGAGCGGTACTTC
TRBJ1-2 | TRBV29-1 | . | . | CSVEANSGYGYTF | TGCAGCGTTGAGGCCAATAGCGGGTATGGCTACACCTTC
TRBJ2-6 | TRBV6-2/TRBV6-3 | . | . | CASSFGSGPNVLTF | TGTGCCAGTAGTTTTGGCTCTGGGCCCAACGTCCTGACTTTC
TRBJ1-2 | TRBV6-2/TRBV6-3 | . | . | CASSHGRTNTF | TGTGCCAGCAGCCACGGACGGACGAACACCTTC
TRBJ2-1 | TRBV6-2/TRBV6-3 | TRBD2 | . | CANGTTSGRAGEQFF | TGTGCGAACGGAACGACTAGCGGGAGGGCCGGTGAGCAGTTCTTC
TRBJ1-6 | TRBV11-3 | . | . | CASSLERGAYSSPLHF | TGTGCCAGCAGCTTAGAAAGGGGCGCCTATAGTTCACCCCTTCACTTT
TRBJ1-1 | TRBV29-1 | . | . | CSVRQWATEAFF | TGCAGCGTCCGACAGTGGGCCACTGAAGCTTTCTTT
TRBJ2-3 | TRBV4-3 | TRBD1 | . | CASSHITGTGDADTQYF | TGCGCCAGCAGCCACATTACGGGGACAGGGGACGCTGATACGCAGTATTTT
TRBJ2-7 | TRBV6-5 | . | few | CASSRSSYEQYF | TGTGCCAGCAGTCGGAGCTCCTACGAGCAGTACTTC
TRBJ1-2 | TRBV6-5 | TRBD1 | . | CASSILQGPDLGCYTF | TGTGCTAGCAGCATCTTACAGGGGCCAGACTTGGGATGCTACACCTTC
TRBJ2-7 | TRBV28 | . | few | CASQGVYEQYF | TGTGCCAGTCAAGGGGTGTACGAGCAGTACTTT
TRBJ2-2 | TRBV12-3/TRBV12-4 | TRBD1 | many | CASSRGQGARVTGELFF | TGTGCCAGCAGCAGGGGACAGGGGGCGAGAGTCACCGGGGAGCTGTTTTTT
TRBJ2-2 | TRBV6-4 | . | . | CASSHDNTGELFF | TGTGCCAGCAGCCACGACAACACCGGGGAGCTGTTTTTT
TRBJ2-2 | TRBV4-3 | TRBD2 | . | CTSSQAGGLTGELFF | TGCACCAGCAGCCAAGCGGGAGGGCTGACCGGAGAGCTGTTTTTT
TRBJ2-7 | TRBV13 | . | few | CASSLAGRYEQYF | TGTGCCAGCAGCTTAGCAGGGAGGTACGAGCAGTACTTC
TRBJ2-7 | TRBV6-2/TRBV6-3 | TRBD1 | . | CASSRTGDSSYEQYF | TGTGCCAGCAGTCGGACAGGCGATAGCTCCTACGAGCAGTACTTC
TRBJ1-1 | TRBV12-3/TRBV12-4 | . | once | CVCSSQTGSNTEAFF | TGTGTCTGCAGCTCTCAGACTGGTTCGAACACTGAAGCTTTCTTT
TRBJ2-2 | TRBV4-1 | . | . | CASSQVSGANTGDLFF | TGCGCCAGCAGCCAAGTTTCTGGGGCGAACACCGGGGATCTGTTTTTT
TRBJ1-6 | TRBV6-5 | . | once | CASNGRAGSPLHF | TGTGCCAGCAATGGCAGGGCAGGATCACCCCTCCATTTT
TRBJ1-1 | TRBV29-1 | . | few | CSVERGSAEALF | TGCAGCGTTGAACGTGGATCCGCTGAAGCTCTATTT
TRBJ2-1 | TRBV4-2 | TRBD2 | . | CASSQSGGWGYNEYFF | TGTGCCAGCAGCCAGTCGGGGGGGTGGGGATACAATGAGTACTTCTTC
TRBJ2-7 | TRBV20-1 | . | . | CSADSTRASGEQYF | TGCAGTGCTGACTCGACAAGGGCCTCTGGCGAGCAGTACTTC
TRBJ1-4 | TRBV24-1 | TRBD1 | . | CATSDPRQGSGKLFF | TGTGCCACCAGTGATCCCAGACAGGGCTCAGGAAAACTGTTTTTT
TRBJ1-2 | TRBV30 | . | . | CAWSPRRTYGYTF | TGTGCCTGGAGTCCGAGGAGAACCTATGGCTACACCTTC
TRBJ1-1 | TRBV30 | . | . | CAWSKRGGAFF | TGTGCCTGGAGTAAACGGGGTGGGGCTTTCTTT
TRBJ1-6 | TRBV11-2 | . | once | CASSSGVYYNSPLHF | TGTGCCAGCAGCTCAGGGGTCTACTATAATTCACCCCTCCACTTT
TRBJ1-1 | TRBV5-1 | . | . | CASSGGRRTEAFF | TGCGCCAGCAGCGGGGGACGGCGGACTGAAGCTTTCTTT
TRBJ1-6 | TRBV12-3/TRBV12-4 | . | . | CASCDRSHNSPLHF | TGTGCCAGCTGTGACAGGAGTCATAATTCACCCCTCCACTTT
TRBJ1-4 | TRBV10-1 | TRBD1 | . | CASYPTGGLRKLFF | TGCGCCAGCTACCCTACAGGGGGGCTTCGAAAACTGTTTTTT
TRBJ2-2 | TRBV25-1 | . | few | CASSEKAARTGELFF | TGTGCCAGCAGTGAGAAGGCAGCCCGCACCGGGGAGCTGTTTTTT
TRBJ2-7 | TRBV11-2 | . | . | CTSSLEAGVTYEQYF | TGTACCAGCAGCTTAGAAGCAGGGGTGACCTACGAGCAGTACTTC
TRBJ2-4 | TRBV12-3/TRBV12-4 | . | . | CASGTGPVKNIQYF | TGTGCCAGCGGAACGGGGCCAGTCAAAAACATTCAGTACTTC
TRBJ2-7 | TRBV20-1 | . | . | CSARDSNSGSSYEQYF | TGCAGTGCTAGAGACTCGAATAGTGGGAGCTCCTACGAGCAGTACTTC
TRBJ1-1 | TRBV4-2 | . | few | CASSQGRNTEAFF | TGTGCCAGCAGCCAGGGGAGGAACACTGAAGCTTTCTTT